A single sample gave rise to the 19 T cell receptor beta chains below, sequenced in a study of blood T cell repertoires in COVID-19. Generated by immunoSEQ multiplex PCR, the TCRdb table keeps only in-frame clones and is missing some. The data show about 70,000 clones, roughly 85% seen once. The specimen was peripheral blood. Receptors originate from a woman aged 55-70 years with acute or convalescent COVID-19.

The chain joins TRBV21-1 to TRBJ1-4; the table names TRBD1, a call not compared with the DNA. TRBV21-1 is recorded as a pseudogene. The CDR3 is made up of 16 amino acids. CDR3 residues: CASSTAMTGANEKLFF. CDR3 DNA sequence: TGTGCCAGCAGCACGGCGATGACAGGGGCTAATGAAAAACTGTTTTTT.

The gene calls are TRBV9 and TRBJ1-4; weak D call: TRBD1 (6 bases). V gave up 4 bases and J gave up 7 bases, with 17 bases separating them. Germline V lookup: CDR1 SGDLS, CDR2 YYNGEE. The CDR3 consists of 15 residues. The CDR3 DNA sequence: TGTGCCAGCAGCATTTCCGACAGGCCCCTTGAAAAACTGTTTTTT. It is translated as CASSISDRPLEKLFF. Complete variable domain (other parts from reference TRBV9 and TRBJ1-4): DSGVTQTPKHLITATGQRVTLRCSPRSGDLSVYWYQQSLDQGLQFLIQYYNGEERAKGNILERFSAQQFPDLHSELNLSSLELGDSALYFCASSISDRPLEKLFFGSGTQLSVL.

Details on this clone: The sample contains more than one DNA sequence encoding this CDR3. The chain couples TRBV6-5 to TRBJ2-7, with D perhaps TRBD2 (6 bases). Germline CDR1 and CDR2: MNHEY and SVGAGI. This CDR3 is 13 amino acids long. V lost 6 bases and J lost 4, with 13 bases in between. This chain's CDR3 is CASRGGVTYEQYF. CDR3 DNA sequence: TGTGCCAGCAGGGGGGGTGTAACGTACGAGCAGTACTTC.

The genes are TRBV2 and TRBJ1-1, with 8 bases matching TRBD1. There are 17 residues in the CDR3. Germline V gene sequence: CDR1 SNHLY, CDR2 FYNNEI. Trimming cost V 0 bases and J 8 bases; bases outside gene matches: 14. CDR3 residues: CASSEAKPGTGYSEAFF. CDR3 coding DNA: TGTGCCAGCAGTGAAGCGAAACCCGGGACAGGTTATTCCGAAGCTTTCTTT.

V is TRBV25-1 and J is TRBJ1-4, with D perhaps matching TRBD1 (5 bases). This CDR3 is built from 15 residues. V lost 6 bases to trimming and J lost 7 bases, with 18 bases between them. CDR1 and CDR2 (germline): MGHDK, SYGVNS. CDR3 coding DNA: TGTGCCAGCAGGCAGATGACAGTAAGGGGTGAAAAACTGTTTTTT. Its protein product is CASRQMTVRGEKLFF.

The V and J genes are TRBV18 and TRBJ2-5; D is possibly TRBD2 (8 bases). CDR1 is KGHSH and CDR2 is LQKENI in the germline V gene. The CDR3 is made up of 15 amino acids. V lost 6 bases, J lost 5 bases, and 19 bases lay in between. DNA for the CDR3: TGTGCCAGCTCGCCCCGGGAGGGGGCGCGGGAGACCCAGTACTTC. Its translation: CASSPREGARETQYF.

The chain joins TRBV6-6 to TRBJ1-2, with D possibly TRBD1 on 6 matching bases. The V and J ends lost 11 bases and 0 bases respectively, with 16 bases between them. Per germline, CDR1 MNHNY and CDR2 SVGAGI (reference sequence). The CDR3 is 14 residues long. This CDR3 is CAGTTGPPNYGYTF. CDR3 in DNA: TGTGCCGGAACGACAGGACCTCCTAACTATGGCTACACCTTC.

The rearrangement joins TRBV28 to TRBJ2-3; 8 bases map to TRBD2. The V gene end was trimmed by 5 bases and the J gene end by 6 bases; junction bases not matched to a gene: 4. CDR1 and CDR2 (germline): MDHEN, SYDVKM. The CDR3 runs 13 residues. CDR3 amino acids: CASSSGSSDTQYF. The DNA of the CDR3 is TGTGCCAGCAGTAGCGGGAGTTCTGATACGCAGTATTTT. Looking up the rest from reference TRBV28 and TRBJ2-3 gives the full variable domain: DVKVTQSSRYLVKRTGEKVFLECVQDMDHENMFWYRQDPGLGLRLIYFSYDVKMKEKGDIPEGYSVSREKKERFSLILESASTNQTSMYLCASSSGSSDTQYFGPGTRLTVL.

This clone was recorded many times. The chain is built from TRBV5-1 and TRBJ2-1; 7 bases line up with TRBD2. V shed 0 bases and J 4 bases; nucleotides not matched to a gene: 13. This CDR3 region has 18 residues. Germline CDR1 is SGHRS and CDR2 is YFSETQ. CDR3 amino acids: CASSLAGAGRINYNEQFF. The CDR3 nucleotides are TGCGCCAGCAGCTTGGCCGGGGCCGGGAGGATTAATTACAATGAGCAGTTCTTC. The variable domain in full, with the rest retrieved from reference TRBV5-1 and TRBJ2-1, is KAGVTQTPRYLIKTRGQQVTLSCSPISGHRSVSWYQQTPGQGLQFLFEYFSETQRNKGNFPGRFSGRQFSNSRSEMNVSTLELGDSALYLCASSLAGAGRINYNEQFFGPGTRLTVL.

The V and J genes are TRBV4-1 and TRBJ1-5; D uncertain. The germline V and J ends were trimmed by 5 bases and 5 bases, with 19 bases remaining between them. Germline V CDR1 and CDR2: MGHRA, YSYEKL. CDR3 length: 16 amino acids. CDR3 sequence: CASSSRFDHLDQPQHF. CDR3 sequence (DNA): TGCGCCAGCAGCTCCCGTTTCGACCATCTAGATCAGCCCCAGCATTTT.

The V and J genes are TRBV24-1 and TRBJ2-7, with D perhaps TRBD2 (6 bases). Germline V gene sequence: CDR1 KGHDR, CDR2 SFDVKD. The CDR3 loop spans 16 amino acids. Deletions cut 2 bases from V and 9 bases from J, with 22 bases between. This CDR3 reads CATSDSPGTGLGSQYF. For the CDR3, the DNA is TGTGCCACCAGTGATTCCCCCGGGACTGGGTTAGGCTCGCAGTACTTC.

This clone was seen more than once but under ten times. The rearrangement links TRBV4-2 to TRBJ2-3; 12 bases align to TRBD2. The CDR3 loop spans 15 amino acids. The junction had 6 bases not matched to a gene; V was cut back by 0 bases and J by 11 bases. Germline CDR1 LGHNA, CDR2 YNFKEQ. CDR3 nucleotides: TGTGCCAGCAGCCAAGAAGTGGAGACTAGCGGGAGGCAGTATTTT. It yields the protein CASSQEVETSGRQYF.

The genes are TRBV11-2 and TRBJ2-5; a possible D gene is TRBD2 (6 bases). CDR1 is SGHAT, CDR2 FQNNGV, per germline. V gave up 1 base and J gave up 3 bases, with 12 bases separating them. The CDR3 is 15 residues long. In nucleotides, the CDR3 is TGTGCCAGCAGCTTAGGTTGGCGGGGAAAAGAGACCCAGTACTTC. Its protein product is CASSLGWRGKETQYF.

CDR3 coding DNA: TGCGCCAGCAGCTTGGGACAAGCTAATTCACCCCTCCACTTT. Translating gives CASSLGQANSPLHF. The chain has TRBV5-1 and TRBJ1-6; D is uncertain. Germline V gives CDR1 SGHRS, CDR2 YFSETQ. Trimming took 0 bases from V and 6 from J, leaving 7 bases between them. CDR3 length: 14 residues.

The chain has TRBV6-1 and TRBJ1-2; 7 bases line up with TRBD1. With 4 bases clipped from V and 7 bases from J, the junction kept 15 bases outside the gene matches. CDR1 is MNHNS, CDR2 SASEGT, per germline. The length of the CDR3 is 16 residues. The CDR3 loop reads CASSGPPSGTEIGYTF. The CDR3 nucleotides are TGTGCCAGCAGTGGCCCTCCCTCCGGGACAGAGATTGGCTACACCTTC.

This chain links TRBV7-3 with TRBJ1-6; no firm D call. Trimming cost V 3 bases and J 8 bases, with 8 bases left between them. The CDR3 contains 13 residues. In germline, CDR1 is SGHTA, CDR2 FQGTGA. The CDR3 reads CASSFLYDSPLHF. The CDR3 DNA reads as TGTGCCAGCAGCTTTCTGTATGATTCACCCCTCCACTTT.

The V gene is TRBV4-1, the J gene TRBJ2-7, with D possibly TRBD2 on 6 matching bases. The germline gives CDR1 MGHRA, CDR2 YSYEKL. V lost 0 bases to trimming and J lost 3 bases, with 18 bases between them. This CDR3 is 17 amino acids long. The CDR3 sequence: CASSQDLGSPGNYEQYF. CDR3 in DNA: TGCGCCAGCAGCCAAGACCTCGGGAGTCCTGGCAACTACGAGCAGTACTTC.

This chain joins TRBV2 and TRBJ2-5; 7 bases are a match to TRBD2. The V and J ends lost 8 bases and 5 bases, in that order; junction bases with no gene match: 8. The CDR3 consists of 13 residues. Germline values: CDR1 SNHLY, CDR2 FYNNEI. In nucleotides, the CDR3 is TGTGCCAGCCGCGGACTAGTAGGGGAGACCCAGTACTTC. Its translation: CASRGLVGETQYF.

The genes are TRBV6-5 and TRBJ2-3; D remains ambiguous. Germline CDR1 is MNHEY and CDR2 is SVGAGI. V lost 2 bases, J lost 4 bases, and 10 bases lay in between. The CDR3 length is 14 residues. The CDR3 DNA sequence: TGTGCCAGCAGTTACGGCAGGTTTGCAGATACGCAGTATTTT. Protein sequence: CASSYGRFADTQYF.